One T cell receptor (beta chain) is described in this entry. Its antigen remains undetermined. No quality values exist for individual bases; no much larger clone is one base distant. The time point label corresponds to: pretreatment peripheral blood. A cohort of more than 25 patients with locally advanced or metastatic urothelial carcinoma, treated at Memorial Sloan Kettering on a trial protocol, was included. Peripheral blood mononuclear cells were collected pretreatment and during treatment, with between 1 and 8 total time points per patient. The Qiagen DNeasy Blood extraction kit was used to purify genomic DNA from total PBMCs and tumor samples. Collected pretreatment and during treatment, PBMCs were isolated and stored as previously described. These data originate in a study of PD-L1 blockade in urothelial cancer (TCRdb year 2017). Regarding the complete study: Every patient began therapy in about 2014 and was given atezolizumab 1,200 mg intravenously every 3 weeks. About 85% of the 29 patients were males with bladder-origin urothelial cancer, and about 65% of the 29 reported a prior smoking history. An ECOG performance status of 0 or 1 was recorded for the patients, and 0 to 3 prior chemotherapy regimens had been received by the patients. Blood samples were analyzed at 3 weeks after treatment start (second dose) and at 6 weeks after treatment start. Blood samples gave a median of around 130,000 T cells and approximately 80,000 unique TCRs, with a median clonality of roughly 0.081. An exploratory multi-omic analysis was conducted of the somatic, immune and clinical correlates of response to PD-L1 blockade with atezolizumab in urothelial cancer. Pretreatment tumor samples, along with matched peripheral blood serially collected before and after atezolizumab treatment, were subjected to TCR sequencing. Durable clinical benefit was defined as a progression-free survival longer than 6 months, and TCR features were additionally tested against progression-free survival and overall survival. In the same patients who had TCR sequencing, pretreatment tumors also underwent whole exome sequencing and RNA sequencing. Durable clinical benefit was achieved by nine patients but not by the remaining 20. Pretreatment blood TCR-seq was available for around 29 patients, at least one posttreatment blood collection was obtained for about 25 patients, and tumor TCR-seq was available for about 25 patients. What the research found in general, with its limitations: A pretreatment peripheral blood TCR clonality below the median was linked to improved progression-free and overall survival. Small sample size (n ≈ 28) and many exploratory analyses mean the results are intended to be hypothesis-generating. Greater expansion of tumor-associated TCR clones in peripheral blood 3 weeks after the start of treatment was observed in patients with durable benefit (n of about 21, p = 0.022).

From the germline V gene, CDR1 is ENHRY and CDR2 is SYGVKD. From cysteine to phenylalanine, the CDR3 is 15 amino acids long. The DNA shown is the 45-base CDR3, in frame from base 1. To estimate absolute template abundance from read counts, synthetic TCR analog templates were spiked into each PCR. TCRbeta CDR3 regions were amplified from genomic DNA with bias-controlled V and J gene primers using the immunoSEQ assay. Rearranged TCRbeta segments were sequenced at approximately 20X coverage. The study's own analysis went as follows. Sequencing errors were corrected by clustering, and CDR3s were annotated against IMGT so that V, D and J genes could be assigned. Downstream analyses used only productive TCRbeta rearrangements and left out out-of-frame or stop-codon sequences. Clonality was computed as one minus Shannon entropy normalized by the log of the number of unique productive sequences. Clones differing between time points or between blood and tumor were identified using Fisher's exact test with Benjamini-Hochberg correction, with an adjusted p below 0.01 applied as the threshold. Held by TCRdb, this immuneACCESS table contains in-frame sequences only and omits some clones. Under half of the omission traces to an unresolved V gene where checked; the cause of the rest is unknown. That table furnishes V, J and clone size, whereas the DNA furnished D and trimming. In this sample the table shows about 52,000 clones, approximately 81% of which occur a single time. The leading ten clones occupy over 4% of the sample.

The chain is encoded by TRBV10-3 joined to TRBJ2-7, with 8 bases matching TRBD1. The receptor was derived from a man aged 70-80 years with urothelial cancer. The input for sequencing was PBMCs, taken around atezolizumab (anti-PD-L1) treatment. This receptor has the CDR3 CAAGSTGVGSYEQYF. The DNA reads TGTGCTGCAGGCTCGACAGGGGTTGGCTCCTACGAGCAGTACTTC.